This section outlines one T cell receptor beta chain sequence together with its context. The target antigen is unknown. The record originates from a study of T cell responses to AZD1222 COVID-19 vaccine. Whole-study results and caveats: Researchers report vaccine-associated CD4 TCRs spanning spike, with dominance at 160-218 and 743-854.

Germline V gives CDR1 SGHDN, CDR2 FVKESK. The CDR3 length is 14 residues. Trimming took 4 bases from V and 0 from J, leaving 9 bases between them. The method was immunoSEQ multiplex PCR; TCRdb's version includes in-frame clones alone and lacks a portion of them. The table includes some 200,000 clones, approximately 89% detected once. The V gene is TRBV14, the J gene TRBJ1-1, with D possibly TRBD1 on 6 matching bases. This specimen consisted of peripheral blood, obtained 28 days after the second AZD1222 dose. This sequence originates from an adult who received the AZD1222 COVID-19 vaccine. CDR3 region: CASSPYRVNTEAFF. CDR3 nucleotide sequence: TGTGCCAGCAGCCCTTACAGGGTGAACACTGAAGCTTTCTTT.